This TCR beta chain is drawn from a study of CD8 T cells in ankylosing spondylitis. There are a few counts of this clonotype. Looked up from germline, CDR1 is SGHKS and CDR2 is YYEKEE (reference sequence). This CDR3 region has 12 residues. V was shortened by 5 bases and J by 6 bases, with 9 bases between the two germline ends. A single record per CDR3 protein comes from TCRdb applying MiXCR to the 5' RACE reads. The top ten clones hold roughly 3.6% of a sample with approximately 290,000 distinct CDR3 sequences, about a fifth of them seen once. Sequences were obtained from blood, either unsorted or a sorted T cell fraction (not recorded which). The TCR originated in a female donor with ankylosing spondylitis or in good health (not recorded which). This chain links TRBV5-5 with TRBJ2-1; D assignment may be TRBD1 or TRBD2 (5 bases each). The CDR3 sequence: CASRGDANEQFF. The CDR3 DNA reads as TGTGCCAGCAGAGGGGACGCCAATGAGCAGTTCTTC. Variable domain in full (rest from reference TRBV5-5 and TRBJ2-1): DAGVTQSPTHLIKTRGQQVTLRCSPISGHKSVSWYQQVLGQGPQFIFQYYEKEERGRGNFPDRFSARQFPNYSSELNVNALLLGDSALYLCASRGDANEQFFGPGTRLTVL.